The 5 T cell receptor beta chains below come from one sample, sequenced in a study of cytotoxic CD8 clonotypes in ibrutinib-treated CLL. Using immunoSEQ multiplex PCR, the repertoire was profiled, and TCRdb retains in-frame clones only, with some absent. Here the sample spans 300,000 or so clones, roughly 67% being singletons. The sequences come from PBMCs, collected after 36 months of ibrutinib treatment. The receptors stem from a human donor with chronic lymphocytic leukemia.

CDR3 residues: CASSEGGRADTQYF. CDR3 DNA: TGCGCCAGCAGTGAGGGCGGGAGGGCCGATACGCAGTATTTT. The J gene is TRBJ2-3, the V gene TRBV10-2, with TRBD2 matching 9 bases. The germline V gene has CDR1 WSHSY and CDR2 SAAADI. CDR3 size: 14 residues. V lost 2 bases and J lost 6; bases outside the gene matches: 3.

The rearrangement joins TRBV5-4 to TRBJ1-2, with 8 nucleotides matching TRBD1. This CDR3 is 13 amino acids long. The germline V gene encodes CDR1 SGHNT and CDR2 YYREEE (reference sequence). The V gene end was trimmed by 4 bases and the J gene end by 6 bases; junction bases not matched to a gene: 5. CDR3 sequence: CASSRGQGNGYTF. The DNA of the CDR3 is TGTGCCAGCAGCCGAGGACAGGGTAATGGCTACACCTTC.

This clone was detected a few times. The genes are TRBV2 and TRBJ1-2; weak D call: TRBD1 (6 bases). CDR3 length: 13 residues. CDR1 and CDR2 (germline): SNHLY, FYNNEI. V was pared by 7 bases and J by 5 bases, with 14 bases between. The CDR3 bases are TGTGCCAGCAAGCAAACAGGGCCTTATGGCTACACCTTC. Its translation is CASKQTGPYGYTF. Variable domain in full (rest from reference TRBV2 and TRBJ1-2): EPEVTQTPSHQVTQMGQEVILRCVPISNHLYFYWYRQILGQKVEFLVSFYNNEISEKSEIFDDQFSVERPDGSNFTLKIRSTKLEDSAMYFCASKQTGPYGYTFGSGTRLTVV.

The rearrangement uses TRBV6-6 and TRBJ2-2; D gene unclear. The germline V and J ends were trimmed by 8 bases and 1 base, with 8 bases remaining between them. This CDR3 spans 13 amino acids. The V gene's germline CDR1 is MNHNY and CDR2 SVGAGI (reference sequence). DNA for the CDR3: TGTGCCAGCTGCGCCGAGAACACCGGGGAGCTGTTTTTT. Protein: CASCAENTGELFF.

The chain carries TRBV19 and TRBJ2-4, with D perhaps given as TRBD1 or TRBD2 (6 bases each). CDR1 LNHDA and CDR2 SQIVND come from the germline V gene (reference sequence). With 10 bases removed from V and 3 bases from J, the gap between germline ends came to 16 bases. There are 14 residues in the CDR3. CDR3 sequence (DNA): TGTGCCACCCTAGGGGGACTGAGCAAAAACATTCAGTACTTC. Protein sequence: CATLGGLSKNIQYF.